A selection of T cell receptor beta chains follows, all from one sample in a study of blood T cell repertoires in COVID-19. Using immunoSEQ multiplex PCR, the repertoire was profiled, and TCRdb retains in-frame clones only, with some absent. The table has about 140,000 clones, 70% to 80% seen once. Input material: peripheral blood. These receptors all stem from a man aged 55-75 years with acute or convalescent COVID-19. The conserved cysteine and the conserved F or W are not part of the CDR3 here. Clone size is shown for a subset of rows, as once, few, many or a class of expanded clone.

>TRBJ1-1|-|TRBV4-1
ASSRSTGRGAEAF
>TRBJ1-2|once|TRBV18
ASSLGQGVGGYT
>TRBJ2-5|few|TRBV7-8
ASRPPYRGATQY
>TRBJ2-5|-|TRBV19
ASSQTGGETQY
>TRBJ2-2|few|TRBV30
AWSGGSGRKSGELF
>TRBJ1-4|once|TRBV28
ASKGAGEKLF
>TRBJ2-4|-|TRBV2
ASSASELAKNIQY
>TRBJ2-2|few|TRBV18
ASSPQGPRGYRTGELF
>TRBJ2-1|-|TRBV4-3
ASSQELASRYNEQF
>TRBJ1-1|-|TRBV27
ASSTSGWNTEAF
>TRBJ2-3|-|TRBV7-2
ASGSGYGTDTQY
>TRBJ1-1|-|TRBV3-1/TRBV3-2
ASSSPDSGKSRAF
>TRBJ1-6|-|TRBV9
ASSAGQSSYNSPLH
>TRBJ1-5|-|TRBV2
ASSVLGQGTQPQH
>TRBJ2-7|-|TRBV5-4
ASSRLTGAVYEQY